This T cell receptor beta chain was sequenced in a study of cytomegalovirus exposure and HLA in healthy donors (dated by TCRdb to 2016 to 2017). Looking at the study overall: An earlier analysis of roughly 610 of the donors reported about 260 Gb of sequence data and 90 million to 120 million unique TCR beta sequences obtained from about 179 million T cells. Roughly 300 gigabases of sequencing data and 91 million or so unique TCR sequences made up an early release that covered 640 HLA-typed donors. Of the 300 to 450 genotyped donors, over 70% fell in the genetic ancestry cluster associated with self-reported Caucasian donors. The aim of the study was to test whether cataloging public T cell receptors could identify signatures of past pathogen exposure. Using immunosequencing, the study profiled T cell repertoires from about 610 subjects and related those repertoires to cytomegalovirus serostatus. In addition to the first cohort of several hundred subjects, a separate validation cohort of 120 different subjects was used. To predict cytomegalovirus infection status, the study brought together high-throughput TCR immunosequencing, statistical association of individual TCRs with disease status, and machine learning. To study patterns of TCR occurrence, a later analysis re-analyzed previously published TCR beta repertoires from 650 to 750 donors and added high-resolution HLA genotyping. Rather than using new phenotypic data, the later analysis identified candidate immune exposures from TCR beta sequences and from how often those sequences occurred across donors. An earlier analysis of nearly 600 of the donors applied high-throughput TCR beta sequencing to assess whether each TCR beta V gene segment acted as functional or pseudogenic. Donor age, sex, ethnicity and CMV serostatus were compiled alongside the repertoire data. Genome-wide SNP genotypes for about 55% of the roughly 670 donors were used in a later genetic analysis, which treated that subset as a discovery cohort. Every discovery cohort repertoire had been produced on one sequencing platform. HLA typing covered class I and class II loci at four-digit resolution. The number of donors typed differed by locus, with roughly 620-630 for A, B, C, DRB1 and DQB1, roughly 520 for DQA1, 600 to 610 for DPA1, and approximately 470 for DPB1. About 5 DR-DQ haplotypes were handled as single units for association and clustering, since linkage in the cohort was strong. Among a few hundred genotyped donors of the cohort, an average of 235,054 unique TCR beta nucleotide sequences were sequenced per donor, 15% to 20% of them non-productive.

The table lists this clone with a few counts. The target of this receptor is not known. No per-base quality is available; no much larger clone lies one base away. Receptor libraries were prepared by the immunoSEQ multiplex PCR assay. The multiplex PCR relied on a mix of 60 forward primers for TCR Vbeta segments and 13 reverse primers for TCR Jbeta segments. Amplification of the CDR3 region of rearranged TCR beta genes was performed with a multiplex PCR assay on genomic DNA. On the Illumina HiSeq System, the amplified TCR beta libraries were sequenced as 87-base-pair reads. The source study handled its data this way. A later analysis counted about 80 million unique TCR beta chains across the approximately 700 repertoires, and roughly 11 million of these chains were shared by at least two donors. Raw reads were error-corrected and collapsed into unique sequences with a nearest-neighbor algorithm that merged closely related sequences to remove PCR and sequencing errors. Alignment of CDR3 sequences to IMGT reference sequences was used to assign V, D and J gene segments. Each retained sequence needed at least a six-nucleotide match to both a V gene segment and a J gene segment. Rearrangements were called productive when the CDR3 lacked stop codons and stayed in frame with V and J; all others were non-productive. Following IMGT convention, CDR3 was defined as the stretch from the second conserved V-encoded cysteine to the conserved J-encoded phenylalanine. The earlier analysis of a few hundred of the donors excluded any sequence lacking an unambiguous match to a single V gene segment. In an earlier analysis of about 590 of the donors, a V segment was called functional when productive rearrangements were above 56.7%, and segregating when the standard deviation between donors exceeded 5%. A statistical classification framework was developed to diagnose cytomegalovirus status using the catalog of TCR beta chain sequences. V and J gene assignment, in a later analysis, came from comparing TCR nucleotide sequences with IMGT/GENE-DB human TR gene sequences. The TCRdist pipeline was used in a later analysis to assign CDR3 sequences and most-parsimonious VDJ recombination scenarios. A later analysis defined each TCR beta chain by its CDR3 amino acid sequence plus V-gene family, and excluded reads lacking a unique V-gene family. As a way to deal with suspected cross-contamination and a sequencing artifact, a later analysis dropped 450 to 700 nucleotide sequences that were highly shared and had low generation probability. For each public chain, a later analysis derived a clonal expansion index from normalized ranks of inferred template counts within each repertoire. In a later analysis, generation probabilities were computed using a VDJ recombination model fitted to out-of-frame rearrangements, and the results were checked against IGoR. In a later analysis, hypergeometric tests were used to score TCR-TCR, TCR-HLA and TCR-CMV co-occurrence, with a repertoire-size bias correction applied to TCR pairs. A later analysis estimated false discovery rates by permuting HLA or CMV assignments 20 times. In a later analysis, co-occurring TCRs were grouped using DBSCAN, and TCRdist sequence similarity was added for clustering within HLA-allele-positive subsets. For co-occurrence clustering, repertoires with fewer than 30,000 or more than 120,000 public chains were excluded, along with 5 or 6 repertoires with anomalous nucleotide sharing. TCRdb obtained this table from immuneACCESS and retained in-frame rearrangements with V and J assigned. These tables miss some clones; where compared with another copy, unresolved V genes account for less than half of the shortfall, and the remainder is unexplained. D and trimming come from the DNA, and the V and J calls and clone size come from that table. Counted in this sample were about 170,000 clones; roughly two thirds of them appeared once. Jointly, the top ten make up roughly 5.2% of the sample.

The investigation overall reported the following: Specific HLA alleles were associated with 16,951 TCR beta sequences at a false discovery rate of 0.05 in a later analysis. In a later analysis, most CMV-associated TCR beta chains were found to appear HLA-restricted, with HLA associations seemingly driven largely by CMV exposure. Strong co-occurrence of HLA alleles, especially DR and DQ, made assigning TCR associations to individual alleles difficult. A total of 150 to 200 TCR beta chains were listed by the study as associated with cytomegalovirus. About 17 rarely observed V segments, including chromosome 9 orphons, were excluded from the earlier analysis of several hundred of the donors because counts were too low. Some IMGT-functional V segments, including TRBV6-2 and TRBV6-3, could not be distinguished by the 87-base-pair reads and were therefore excluded. In a later genetic analysis, a missense DCLRE1C variant was associated with V-gene and J-gene trimming of TCR beta chains, and the association was replicated in an independent cohort. The sequencing pipeline was judged likely to have produced a cluster of highly shared sequence variants as a technical artifact. For the cohort, immune exposure information was limited to CMV serostatus. Only TCR beta chains were sequenced in this cohort, and the absence of alpha or paired-chain data limited detectable features. According to a later genetic analysis, donors in an Asian-associated ancestry cluster had fewer N-insertions in productive TCRs than the approximately 630-donor mean. A further reported finding was that TCR beta sequences accurately predicted the HLA-A and HLA-B alleles for most subjects in the first cohort. In a later analysis, HLA-associated TCR beta chains were found to be more clonally expanded and to have lower generation probabilities than equally common non-associated chains. A later analysis reported that several top co-occurrence clusters appeared linked to parvovirus B19, influenza, CMV and Epstein-Barr virus. While some public TCRs were present in many individuals, most TCR sequences turned up only very rarely across donors. Correlated functional status among segregating V segments might be attributable to linkage disequilibrium, but an unknown experimental factor could not be ruled out. An earlier analysis of some 590 of the donors showed that most TCR beta V segments appeared in productive rearrangements either about 87% or about 30% of the time, which broadly matched IMGT annotations. Presence/absence analyses assumed roughly uniform sequencing depth across donors, an assumption that may not hold. The classifier was reported to diagnose cytomegalovirus status with high specificity and sensitivity in both the original cohort and the validation cohort. It was suggested by the authors that the approach could potentially be generalized to other disease states and immunological phenotypes. In vitro tests confirmed that a few of the cytomegalovirus-associated TCR beta chains recognize cytomegalovirus antigens. A later analysis found that TCR association rates varied across HLA loci, with DRB1 alleles showing the most associated TCRs and HLA-C alleles the fewest. HLA typing was unavailable for some donors at each locus, so association tests used only the typed subset.

The cohort comprised some 700 healthy bone marrow donors. All cohort members were sampled while nominally healthy, although unrecorded immune exposures were likely present. The donor tested CMV seropositive and was one of the 289 seropositive cohort members. Every donor gave a peripheral blood sample, and the peripheral blood mononuclear cells from that sample were used for TCR beta sequencing. The Qiagen DNeasy Blood Extraction Kit was used to extract genomic DNA from the blood cell samples. CDR1 is given as GTSNPN and CDR2 as SVGIG, both from the germline V gene (reference sequence). Measured from the cysteine to the phenylalanine, the CDR3 is 15 residues long. Only the CDR3 region is kept as DNA, spanning 45 bases read in frame from base 1. At the junction V is shortened by 2 bases and J by 5 bases, with 15 bases in between.

Sequences were obtained from PBMCs. Rearrangement joined TRBV30 to TRBJ1-4; perhaps TRBD1 is the D gene, with 6 bases matching. The TCR was taken from a woman aged 18-30 years in good health and CMV-seropositive. The DNA reads as follows: TGTGCCTGGAGTCCCCTACAGGGACCCAATGAAAAACTGTTTTTT. The encoded protein is CAWSPLQGPNEKLFF.